The 12 T cell receptor beta chains given below trace back to one sample, sequenced in a study of cytomegalovirus exposure and HLA in healthy donors. Vbeta (60) and Jbeta (13) primers were used in the PCR. Profiled with immunoSEQ multiplex PCR; TCRdb holds only in-frame clones, not every one. The data contain 170,000 or so clones, about 80% of them seen just once; the ten biggest clones take up about 0.64%. The sample was PBMCs. Source of these receptors: a boy aged 5-17 years in good health and CMV-seronegative.

This chain joins TRBV4-3 and TRBJ2-7; TRBD2 agrees at 13 bases. Looked up from germline, CDR1 is LGHNA and CDR2 is YSLEER. The J segment lost 6 bases and the V segment lost 0 bases, leaving 5 bases of the junction unmatched. The length of the CDR3 is 16 residues. This CDR3 is CASSQELAGGPAEQYF. Written as DNA, the CDR3 is TGCGCCAGCAGCCAAGAACTAGCGGGAGGGCCTGCCGAGCAGTACTTC.

V and J are TRBV5-8 and TRBJ2-1; 7 bases agree with TRBD2. There are 15 residues in the CDR3. V dropped 5 bases and J dropped 1; count of bases not matched to a gene: 6. The germline gives CDR1 SGHTS, CDR2 YDEGEE. CDR3 loop: CASSSGRISYNEQFF. The DNA of the CDR3 is TGTGCCAGCAGTTCCGGGAGGATATCCTACAATGAGCAGTTCTTC.

The chain links TRBV5-1 to TRBJ1-1; D remains ambiguous. Germline CDR1 reads SGHRS; CDR2 reads YFSETQ. There are 14 residues in the CDR3. V was cut by 0 bases and J by 10 bases, with 16 bases left in between. CDR3: CASSLGLGSVGAFF. The CDR3 DNA is TGCGCCAGCAGCTTGGGTCTGGGCTCGGTCGGAGCTTTCTTT.

This chain links TRBV5-1 with TRBJ2-5, with a weak D call TRBD1 (5 bases). Per germline, CDR1 SGHRS and CDR2 YFSETQ. Trimming removed 0 bases from V and 5 bases from J, with 14 bases in between. The CDR3 is made up of 15 amino acids. The CDR3 nucleotides read TGCGCCAGCAGCTTGGGGGGTCAGGGTCGGGAGACCCAGTACTTC. This codes for CASSLGGQGRETQYF. The whole variable domain, filled in from reference TRBV5-1 and TRBJ2-5, reads KAGVTQTPRYLIKTRGQQVTLSCSPISGHRSVSWYQQTPGQGLQFLFEYFSETQRNKGNFPGRFSGRQFSNSRSEMNVSTLELGDSALYLCASSLGGQGRETQYFGPGTRLLVL.

This sequence joins TRBV6-5 and TRBJ1-1; TRBD1 aligns across 8 bases. Germline V CDR1 and CDR2: MNHEY, SVGAGI. Losses at the gene ends were 6 bases for V and 1 base for J; bases not matched to a gene: 4. This CDR3 has 14 residues. CDR3 in amino acids: CASRTTGANTEAFF. In DNA form, the CDR3 reads TGTGCCAGCAGGACGACAGGGGCGAACACTGAAGCTTTCTTT.

The gene calls are TRBV18 and TRBJ1-2; 7 bases fit TRBD1. Germline loops: CDR1 KGHSH, CDR2 LQKENI. The ends lost 3 bases at V and 2 bases at J; junction bases unmatched: 3. CDR3 length: 14 amino acids. The CDR3 loop reads CASSPGQNNYGYTF. The CDR3 DNA sequence: TGTGCCAGCTCACCGGGACAGAACAACTATGGCTACACCTTC.

Worth noting for this clone: The same CDR3 can be traced to other DNA sequences in this sample. The V and J genes are TRBV4-1 and TRBJ1-2; TRBD1 matches 7 bases. The junction had 3 bases not matched to a gene; V was cut back by 1 base and J by 4 bases. The CDR3 consists of 14 residues. In germline, CDR1 is MGHRA, CDR2 YSYEKL. For the CDR3, the DNA is TGCGCCAGCAGCCAAGGGACAGGCGGCTATGGCTACACCTTC. Amino acid sequence: CASSQGTGGYGYTF.

In DNA, the CDR3 is TGTGCCATCAGTGAATCCAGGGGGCAGGTGAACACTGAAGCTTTCTTT. As protein: CAISESRGQVNTEAFF. The chain has TRBV10-3 and TRBJ1-1, with 8 bases matching TRBD1. This CDR3 comprises 16 residues. Losses at the gene ends were 3 bases for V and 0 bases for J; bases not matched to a gene: 6. Germline V gene data show CDR1 as ENHRY and CDR2 as SYGVKD.

The chain joins TRBV11-3 to TRBJ2-5; 10 bases map to TRBD1. After removal of 4 bases from V and 4 bases from J, the junction contained 6 bases not matched to a gene. The length of the CDR3 is 15 residues. CDR1 and CDR2 (germline): SGHNT, YENEEA. The CDR3 spells CASSSRGTGAETQYF. DNA for the CDR3: TGTGCCAGCAGCTCCCGGGGGACAGGGGCAGAGACCCAGTACTTC.

CDR3 coding DNA: TGTGCCAGCACCCGGGACAGGGATGCCTACGAGCAGTACTTC. It specifies CASTRDRDAYEQYF. This chain uses TRBV6-1 with TRBJ2-7, with 9 bases lining up with TRBD1. Unmatched junction bases numbered 6, after V lost 7 bases and J lost 2 bases. Germline loops: CDR1 MNHNS, CDR2 SASEGT. The CDR3 length is 14 residues.

This chain joins TRBV19 and TRBJ2-7; 7 nucleotides align to TRBD1. The V segment lost 5 bases and the J segment 5 bases; nucleotides outside the gene matches: 15. The germline CDR1 and CDR2 sequences are LNHDA and SQIVND (reference sequence). There are 16 residues in the CDR3. The CDR3 reads CASSALPTGYLDEQYF. In DNA, the CDR3 is TGTGCCAGTAGTGCCCTACCGACAGGGTACCTCGACGAGCAGTACTTC.

There are a few counts of this clone. The chain links TRBV11-3 to TRBJ2-3; 14 nucleotides agree with TRBD2. CDR1 and CDR2 (germline): SGHNT, YENEEA. V shed 3 bases, J shed 4 bases, and the junction held 6 bases outside the gene matches. The CDR3 sequence is 17 residues long. DNA for the CDR3: TGTGCCAGCAGCTTTGTGACTAGCGGGAGGGCCCCAGATACGCAGTATTTT. It is translated as CASSFVTSGRAPDTQYF.